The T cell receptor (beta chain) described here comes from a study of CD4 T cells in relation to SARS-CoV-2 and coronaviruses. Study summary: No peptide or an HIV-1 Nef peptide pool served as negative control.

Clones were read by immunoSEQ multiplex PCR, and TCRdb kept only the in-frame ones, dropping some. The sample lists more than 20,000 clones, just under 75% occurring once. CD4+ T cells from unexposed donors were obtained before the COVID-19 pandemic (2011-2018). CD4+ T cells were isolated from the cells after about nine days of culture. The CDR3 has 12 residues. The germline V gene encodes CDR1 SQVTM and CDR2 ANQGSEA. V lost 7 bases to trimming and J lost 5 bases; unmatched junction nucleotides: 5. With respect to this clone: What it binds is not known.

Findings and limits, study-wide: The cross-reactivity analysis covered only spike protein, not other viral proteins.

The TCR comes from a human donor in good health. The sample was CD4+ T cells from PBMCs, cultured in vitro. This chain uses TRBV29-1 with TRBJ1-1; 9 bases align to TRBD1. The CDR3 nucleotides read TGCAGCGCCTCGACAGGGGGAACTGAAGCTTTCTTT. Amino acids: CSASTGGTEAFF.